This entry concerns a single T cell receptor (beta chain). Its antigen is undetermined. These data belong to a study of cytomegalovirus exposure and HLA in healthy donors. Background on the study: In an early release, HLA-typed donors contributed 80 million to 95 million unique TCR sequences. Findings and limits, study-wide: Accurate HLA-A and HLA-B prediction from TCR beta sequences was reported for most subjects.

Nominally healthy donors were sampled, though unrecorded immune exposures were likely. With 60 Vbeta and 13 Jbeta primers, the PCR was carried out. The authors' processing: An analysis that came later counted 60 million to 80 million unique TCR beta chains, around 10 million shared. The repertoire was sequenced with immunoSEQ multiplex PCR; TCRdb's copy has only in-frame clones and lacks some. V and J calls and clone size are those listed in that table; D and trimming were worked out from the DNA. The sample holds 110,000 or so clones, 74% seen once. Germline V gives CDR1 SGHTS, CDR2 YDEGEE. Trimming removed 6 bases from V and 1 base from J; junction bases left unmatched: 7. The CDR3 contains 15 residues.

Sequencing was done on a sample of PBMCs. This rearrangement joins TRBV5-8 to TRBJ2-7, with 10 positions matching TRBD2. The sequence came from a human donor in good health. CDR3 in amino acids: CASMGGLASSYEQYF. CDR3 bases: TGTGCCAGCATGGGGGGACTAGCGAGTTCCTACGAGCAGTACTTC.